The 23 T cell receptor beta chains below all came from one sample that was sequenced in a study of blood T cell repertoires in COVID-19. Assay: immunoSEQ multiplex PCR; the TCRdb copy retains only in-frame clones and omits some. The table includes approximately 200,000 clones, about 88% detected once. The sample was peripheral blood. The receptor set was obtained from a woman in her sixties or seventies with acute or convalescent COVID-19.

The rearrangement links TRBV7-9 to TRBJ1-1; D is uncertain. The CDR3 is made up of 14 amino acids. Per germline, CDR1 SEHNR and CDR2 FQNEAQ (reference sequence). Trimming took off 2 bases at V and 1 base at J, with 8 bases between the two ends. DNA for the CDR3: TGTGCCAGCAGCTTAATACAGCCGAACACTGAAGCTTTCTTT. Translating it yields CASSLIQPNTEAFF.

V usage is TRBV5-6 and J usage is TRBJ2-6; D is uncertain. The CDR3 has 14 residues. Trimming left V 4 bases short and J 4 bases short, with 9 bases between. Germline V gene data show CDR1 as SGHDT and CDR2 as YYEEEE. The CDR3 here is CASSQHGGANVLTF. CDR3 in DNA: TGTGCCAGCAGCCAACACGGGGGGGCCAACGTCCTGACTTTC.

The chain couples TRBV9 to TRBJ1-1, with 8 positions matching TRBD1. J was trimmed by 12 bases and V by 4 bases; bases with no gene match: 11. The CDR3 contains 13 residues. CDR1 and CDR2 from the germline V gene are SGDLS and YYNGEE. DNA for the CDR3: TGTGCCAGCAGCAGAGACTGGGGACAGGAAACTTTCTTT. It encodes CASSRDWGQETFF. Looking up the rest from reference TRBV9 and TRBJ1-1 gives the full variable domain: DSGVTQTPKHLITATGQRVTLRCSPRSGDLSVYWYQQSLDQGLQFLIQYYNGEERAKGNILERFSAQQFPDLHSELNLSSLELGDSALYFCASSRDWGQETFFGQGTRLTVV.

The V gene is TRBV10-1, the J gene TRBJ2-7; 11 positions agree with TRBD1. Trimming took 6 bases from V and 3 from J; bases not matched to a gene: 4. Per germline, CDR1 WNHNN and CDR2 SYGVQD (reference sequence). The CDR3 length is 14 residues. Here the CDR3 DNA reads TGCGCCAGCAGCCCCGGGACAGGGGGCTACGAGCAGTACTTC. Encoded protein: CASSPGTGGYEQYF.

The chain uses TRBV12-3 or TRBV12-4 and TRBJ1-5; no clear D gene. The CDR3 is 13 residues long. V was pared by 6 bases and J by 1 base, with 7 bases between. CDR3 sequence reads: CASSWRSNQPQHF. The DNA of the CDR3 is TGTGCCAGCAGCTGGAGGAGCAATCAGCCCCAGCATTTT.

This clone has a single count. The rearrangement joins TRBV5-6 to TRBJ1-1; 9 nucleotides line up with TRBD1. The CDR3 spans 13 residues. Germline CDR1 SGHDT, CDR2 YYEEEE. Trimming at V came to 4 bases and at J to 10 bases, leaving 8 bases not matched to a gene. DNA of the CDR3: TGTGCCAGCAGCCTTTACAGGGGGCGCGGAGCTTTCTTT. The encoded protein is CASSLYRGRGAFF.

The chain has TRBV14 and TRBJ2-1; possibly TRBD1 for D (6 bases). Per the germline V gene, CDR1 is SGHDN and CDR2 is FVKESK. The CDR3 sequence is 13 residues long. The V end was cut by 4 bases, the J end by 7 bases, with 11 bases between. In DNA form, the CDR3 reads TGTGCCAGCAGCCTATTAGACAGGAATGAGCAGTTCTTC. It is translated as CASSLLDRNEQFF.

The chain employs TRBV6-1 and TRBJ1-1, with 8 bases lining up with TRBD1. Per germline, CDR1 MNHNS and CDR2 SASEGT. The CDR3 extends over 16 amino acids. Trimming cost V 4 bases and J 7 bases; bases outside gene matches: 14. CDR3 residues: CASSALSGTGAGEAFF. CDR3 in DNA: TGTGCCAGCAGTGCACTCTCCGGGACAGGCGCCGGTGAAGCTTTCTTT.

This chain joins TRBV5-5 and TRBJ2-1, with TRBD1 matching 12 bases. Germline-derived CDR1 and CDR2 are SGHKS and YYEKEE (reference sequence). CDR3 length: 18 amino acids. V was pared by 2 bases and J by 6 bases, with 12 bases of the junction left unmatched. The CDR3 is CASSLNRDRGRAANEQFF. The CDR3 bases are TGTGCCAGCAGCTTAAACCGGGACAGGGGGCGTGCGGCCAATGAGCAGTTCTTC. Looking up the rest from reference TRBV5-5 and TRBJ2-1 gives the full variable domain: DAGVTQSPTHLIKTRGQQVTLRCSPISGHKSVSWYQQVLGQGPQFIFQYYEKEERGRGNFPDRFSARQFPNYSSELNVNALLLGDSALYLCASSLNRDRGRAANEQFFGPGTRLTVL.

This chain connects TRBV15 to TRBJ1-3; no definite D call. This CDR3 is built from 12 residues. Germline loops: CDR1 LNHNV, CDR2 YYDKDF (reference sequence). V shed 7 bases and J shed 4 bases, with 8 bases lying between them. The CDR3 DNA reads TGTGCCACCACATCTAGCGGAAACACCATATATTTT. Translating gives CATTSSGNTIYF.

This rearrangement joins TRBV6-5 to TRBJ1-1; D gene unclear. The ends were cut back, 0 bases at V and 3 bases at J, with 11 bases in the middle. CDR1 and CDR2 from the germline V gene are MNHEY and SVGAGI. The CDR3 length is 15 residues. Written as DNA, the CDR3 is TGTGCCAGCAGTTACTCGTCGGGGAGGGACACTGAAGCTTTCTTT. The encoded protein is CASSYSSGRDTEAFF.

The chain recombines TRBV3-1 (or the pseudogene TRBV3-2) with TRBJ1-3, with D uncertain. Trimming took 8 bases from V and 4 from J, leaving 12 bases between them. CDR3 length: 13 residues. The germline V gene has CDR1 LGHDT and CDR2 YNNKEL (reference sequence). The chain's CDR3 is CASLENVGNTIYF. In DNA, the CDR3 is TGTGCCAGCTTAGAGAACGTAGGAAACACCATATATTTT.

The rearrangement uses TRBV11-2 and TRBJ2-7; TRBD2 aligns across 8 bases. The V segment lost 3 bases and the J segment 5 bases; nucleotides outside the gene matches: 3. Germline assignment: CDR1 SGHAT and CDR2 FQNNGV. CDR3 length: 13 amino acids. CDR3 in amino acids: CASSFGGANEQYF. The CDR3 coding sequence is TGTGCCAGCAGCTTCGGGGGGGCGAACGAGCAGTACTTC.

This chain connects TRBV7-9 to TRBJ1-4, with TRBD1 matching over 11 bases. Trimming took 5 bases from V and 7 from J; bases not matched to a gene: 12. CDR3 size: 17 residues. Germline V gives CDR1 SEHNR, CDR2 FQNEAQ (reference sequence). The CDR3 DNA is TGTGCCAGCAGCCGGGACAGGGGGAAAGGAGTAGCTGAAAAACTGTTTTTT. Translated: CASSRDRGKGVAEKLFF.

V gene TRBV5-1 combines with J gene TRBJ1-1; D might be TRBD1 (6 bases). CDR1 SGHRS and CDR2 YFSETQ come from the germline V gene. Deletions cut 4 bases from V and 5 bases from J, with 15 bases between. The CDR3 runs to 14 residues. The CDR3 bases are TGCGCCAGCAGCCTATTAGGGGGTAGGACTGAAGCTTTCTTT. This gives the protein CASSLLGGRTEAFF.

The rearrangement joins TRBV11-2 to TRBJ2-2; D not resolved. In germline, CDR1 is SGHAT, CDR2 FQNNGV. The CDR3 runs to 14 residues. The ends were cut back, 1 base at V and 1 base at J, with 4 bases in the middle. CDR3 nucleotides: TGTGCCAGCAGCTTAGGGCTGAACACCGGGGAGCTGTTTTTT. Protein: CASSLGLNTGELFF.

The rearrangement joins TRBV28 to TRBJ1-5; TRBD1 matches 9 bases. CDR3 length: 16 amino acids. Germline V CDR1 and CDR2: MDHEN, SYDVKM. With V trimmed by 3 bases and J by 2 bases, 5 bases remained unmatched. The CDR3: CASSFTGGWGNQPQHF. In DNA, the CDR3 is TGTGCCAGCAGTTTCACAGGGGGCTGGGGCAATCAGCCCCAGCATTTT.

The V gene is TRBV6-2 or TRBV6-3, the J gene TRBJ2-3, with 13 positions matching TRBD2. V lost 6 bases, J lost 1 base, and 4 bases stayed unmatched. Germline-derived CDR1 and CDR2 are MNHEY and SVGEGT. The CDR3 is 16 amino acids. The CDR3 reads CASSRTSGRGTDTQYF. Here the CDR3 DNA reads TGTGCCAGCAGCCGCACTAGCGGGAGGGGCACAGATACGCAGTATTTT.

CDR3 bases: TGTGCCATCAGTGATGGGACTGTCCCCTCTAACTATGGCTACACCTTC. Protein product: CAISDGTVPSNYGYTF. The chain employs TRBV10-3 and TRBJ1-2; D is perhaps TRBD1 (5 bases). Germline V gene lookup returns CDR1 ENHRY and CDR2 SYGVKD. The CDR3 length is 16 residues. The V gene lost 3 bases and the J gene lost 0 bases, with 14 bases spanning the gap.

This chain uses TRBV6-6 with TRBJ1-5; D may be TRBD1 (6 bases). Trimming removed 5 bases at V and 3 bases at J, with 8 bases between. This CDR3 comprises 13 residues. CDR1 and CDR2 (germline): MNHNY, SVGAGI (reference sequence). For the CDR3, the DNA is TGTGCCAGCAGTCGACAGGCCAATCAGCCCCAGCATTTT. Translation: CASSRQANQPQHF.

The V gene is TRBV28, the J gene TRBJ2-1; TRBD2 is a possible D gene (7 bases). The CDR3 runs 13 residues. The V end lost 6 bases, the J end lost 9 bases, and 15 bases lay between the germline ends. Germline V gene data show CDR1 as MDHEN and CDR2 as SYDVKM. CDR3: CASRGHREGEQFF. CDR3 sequence (DNA): TGTGCCAGCAGGGGTCACAGGGAGGGTGAGCAGTTCTTC.

About this clone itself: Other DNA sequences in this sample translate to the same CDR3. V gene TRBV5-1 combines with J gene TRBJ1-2, with 7 bases that match TRBD1. Germline-derived CDR1 and CDR2 are SGHRS and YFSETQ. CDR3 length: 14 amino acids. V was pared by 4 bases and J by 0 bases, with 3 bases of the junction left unmatched. CDR3 nucleotides: TGCGCCAGCAGCCCGGACAGGACTAACTATGGCTACACCTTC. Its protein product is CASSPDRTNYGYTF.

This chain joins TRBV7-9 and TRBJ1-1; D not certain. The CDR3 contains 14 residues. With 5 bases removed from V and 3 bases from J, the gap between germline ends came to 13 bases. In germline, CDR1 is SEHNR, CDR2 FQNEAQ (reference sequence). This CDR3 is CASSPRGEHTEAFF. The CDR3 bases are TGTGCCAGCAGCCCCCGCGGGGAGCACACTGAAGCTTTCTTT.